Listed below are T cell receptor beta chains from one sample, sequenced in a study of OX40 agonist ivuxolimab in advanced cancers. TCRdb keeps only in-frame clones here, not all; method: immunoSEQ multiplex PCR. The sample has tens of thousands of clones; 91% are singletons. Source: CD4+ or CD8+ T cells sorted from blood, taken in a trial of the OX40 agonist ivuxolimab. The receptors here all came from an adult with an advanced solid tumor such as melanoma, head and neck, liver or kidney cancer. Both conserved end residues are part of each CDR3. Fields, in order: J gene, V gene, D gene, clone size, CDR3 protein, CDR3 DNA. A D gene is named only where the DNA matches it firmly. Clone size is not always given. Where it is, it says once, few, many or a class for expanded clones.

j_gene: TRBJ2-7; v_gene: TRBV7-2; d_gene: TRBD2; abundance: NA; CDR3aa: CASSSRAGGPNEQYF; CDR3nt: TGTGCCAGCAGCTCCCGAGCGGGAGGGCCTAACGAGCAGTACTTC
j_gene: TRBJ2-1; v_gene: TRBV28; d_gene: NA; abundance: NA; CDR3aa: CASSLSGGDYNEQFF; CDR3nt: TGTGCCAGCAGTTTATCCGGGGGCGACTACAATGAGCAGTTCTTC
j_gene: TRBJ2-2; v_gene: TRBV5-6; d_gene: NA; abundance: once; CDR3aa: CASSLWGSGELFF; CDR3nt: TGTGCCAGCAGCTTGTGGGGGTCCGGGGAGCTGTTTTTT
j_gene: TRBJ1-5; v_gene: TRBV6-6; d_gene: NA; abundance: NA; CDR3aa: CASTIDGGMSNQPQHF; CDR3nt: TGTGCCAGCACCATCGACGGGGGAATGAGCAATCAGCCCCAGCATTTT
j_gene: TRBJ1-4; v_gene: TRBV25-1; d_gene: NA; abundance: NA; CDR3aa: CASSDITPETEKLFF; CDR3nt: TGTGCCAGCAGTGATATCACCCCCGAGACCGAAAAACTGTTTTTT
j_gene: TRBJ2-7; v_gene: TRBV30; d_gene: NA; abundance: NA; CDR3aa: CAWSLGDTYEQYF; CDR3nt: TGTGCCTGGAGTTTGGGGGACACTTACGAGCAGTACTTC
j_gene: TRBJ2-1; v_gene: TRBV27; d_gene: NA; abundance: NA; CDR3aa: CASSFSGREQFF; CDR3nt: TGTGCCAGCAGTTTCTCCGGCCGGGAGCAGTTCTTC
j_gene: TRBJ1-4; v_gene: TRBV27; d_gene: NA; abundance: NA; CDR3aa: CASSSGTREKLFF; CDR3nt: TGTGCCAGCAGTTCCGGGACTCGGGAAAAACTGTTTTTT
j_gene: TRBJ1-4; v_gene: TRBV27; d_gene: TRBD1; abundance: NA; CDR3aa: CASSHTGETNEKLFF; CDR3nt: TGTGCCAGCAGCCACACAGGGGAAACTAATGAAAAACTGTTTTTT
j_gene: TRBJ1-5; v_gene: TRBV7-6; d_gene: TRBD1; abundance: NA; CDR3aa: CASSLAPPTGTQPQHF; CDR3nt: TGTGCCAGCAGCTTAGCCCCACCGACAGGGACTCAGCCCCAGCATTTT
j_gene: TRBJ1-3; v_gene: TRBV2; d_gene: NA; abundance: few; CDR3aa: CASTGNTIYF; CDR3nt: TGTGCCAGCACAGGAAACACCATATATTTT
j_gene: TRBJ2-7; v_gene: TRBV6-9; d_gene: NA; abundance: few; CDR3aa: CASTLGTGAYEQYF; CDR3nt: TGTGCCAGCACCCTTGGGACTGGGGCCTACGAGCAGTACTTC
j_gene: TRBJ2-1; v_gene: TRBV9; d_gene: TRBD2; abundance: NA; CDR3aa: CASSARTSGRDNEQFF; CDR3nt: TGTGCCAGCAGCGCACGGACTAGCGGGAGGGACAATGAGCAGTTCTTC
j_gene: TRBJ2-3; v_gene: TRBV18; d_gene: TRBD1; abundance: NA; CDR3aa: CASSPGQGPDTQYF; CDR3nt: TGTGCCAGCTCACCGGGACAGGGGCCAGATACGCAGTATTTT
j_gene: TRBJ1-3; v_gene: TRBV6-5; d_gene: NA; abundance: NA; CDR3aa: CASSPGHSSGNTIYF; CDR3nt: TGTGCCAGCAGCCCGGGACACTCCTCTGGAAACACCATATATTTT
j_gene: TRBJ2-3; v_gene: TRBV13; d_gene: NA; abundance: NA; CDR3aa: CASSLPPGGRTDTQYF; CDR3nt: TGTGCCAGCAGCTTACCTCCAGGGGGGCGAACAGATACGCAGTATTTT
j_gene: TRBJ1-5; v_gene: TRBV28; d_gene: NA; abundance: NA; CDR3aa: CASSLLTAYSNQPQHF; CDR3nt: TGTGCCAGCAGTCTCCTGACCGCTTATAGCAATCAGCCCCAGCATTTT
j_gene: TRBJ2-7; v_gene: TRBV19; d_gene: NA; abundance: NA; CDR3aa: CASSITWQGSSGEQYF; CDR3nt: TGTGCCAGTAGTATTACTTGGCAGGGGAGCAGTGGCGAGCAGTACTTC
j_gene: TRBJ2-3; v_gene: TRBV4-1; d_gene: NA; abundance: NA; CDR3aa: CASSRPAGTDTQYF; CDR3nt: TGCGCCAGCAGCCGCCCCGCCGGGACAGATACGCAGTATTTT
j_gene: TRBJ2-1; v_gene: TRBV11-2; d_gene: NA; abundance: NA; CDR3aa: CASSFGRANNEQFF; CDR3nt: TGTGCCAGCAGCTTTGGGCGGGCTAACAATGAGCAGTTCTTC
j_gene: TRBJ2-7; v_gene: TRBV30; d_gene: NA; abundance: NA; CDR3aa: CAWTAAGDYEQYF; CDR3nt: TGTGCCTGGACCGCGGCAGGGGACTACGAGCAGTACTTC